This is a list of T cell receptor beta chains from one sample in a study of shared clonotypes between healthy human individuals. Produced via immunoSEQ multiplex PCR; TCRdb's table is partial and in-frame only. Counted here are 2 million to 2.5 million clones, about nine tenths occurring once; the ten biggest clones make up roughly 0.34%. Sequenced material: naive CD4+ T cells from PBMCs. Receptors were obtained from a man aged 18 to 29 in good health. Some clones in this sample may be carry-over from other donors' samples. Each CDR3 is given with its conserved first and last residue. The D gene is left open where the match is weak. Clone size is stated in some rows and not others, as once, few, many or a class when expanded.

size	D	V	J	CDR3	DNA
-	-	TRBV27	TRBJ1-1	CASGLGTGFNTEAFF	TGTGCCAGCGGACTCGGGACGGGGTTTAACACTGAAGCTTTCTTT
-	-	TRBV28	TRBJ1-2	CASGWGDGYTF	TGTGCCAGCGGTTGGGGAGATGGCTACACCTTC
-	-	TRBV7-8	TRBJ1-1	CASSLDGVGGVWAFF	TGTGCCAGCAGCTTAGACGGCGTTGGGGGGGTTTGGGCTTTCTTT
-	-	TRBV5-4	TRBJ1-2	CASSQDSRYGYTF	TGTGCCAGCAGCCAGGACAGCAGGTATGGCTACACCTTC
-	-	TRBV5-4	TRBJ2-3	CASSLTLAPDTQYF	TGTGCCAGCAGCTTGACGCTAGCCCCGGATACGCAGTATTTT
-	TRBD1	TRBV2	TRBJ2-1	CASSESGTGINEQFF	TGTGCCAGCAGTGAAAGCGGGACAGGGATCAATGAGCAGTTCTTC
once	TRBD1	TRBV6-6	TRBJ2-1	CASSGQGASYNEQFF	TGTGCCAGCAGTGGACAGGGGGCGAGCTACAATGAGCAGTTCTTC
-	TRBD2	TRBV27	TRBJ2-1	CASSFRGLAGVSIRSSYNEQFF	TGTGCCAGCAGTTTCCGGGGACTAGCGGGTGTGTCAATAAGAAGCTCCTACAATGAGCAGTTCTTC
once	-	TRBV7-9	TRBJ2-2	CASSLSFGNTGELFF	TGTGCCAGCAGCTTGAGTTTCGGCAACACCGGGGAGCTGTTTTTT
-	TRBD2	TRBV4-2	TRBJ2-5	CASSQDAGQLAGVIETQYF	TGTGCCAGCAGCCAAGATGCGGGACAACTAGCGGGAGTGATAGAGACCCAGTACTTC
once	TRBD1	TRBV5-4	TRBJ1-1	CASSRDSGVNTEAFF	TGTGCCAGCAGTAGGGACAGCGGGGTGAACACTGAAGCTTTCTTT
-	TRBD1	TRBV6-1	TRBJ1-4	CASLHRENRGEKLFF	TGTGCCAGTTTACACCGGGAGAACAGGGGTGAAAAACTGTTTTTT
-	-	TRBV19	TRBJ2-7	CATPLDRTAFTYEQYF	TGTGCCACCCCGTTAGACCGGACAGCCTTTACCTACGAGCAGTACTTC
-	-	TRBV20-1	TRBJ2-1	CSALANEQFF	TGCAGTGCCCTTGCCAATGAGCAGTTCTTC
-	-	TRBV7-9	TRBJ2-6	CASSLGGRGASGANVLTF	TGTGCCAGCAGCTTGGGCGGCAGGGGGGCCTCTGGGGCCAACGTCCTGACTTTC
-	-	TRBV11-1	TRBJ2-1	CASSFPDGESSYNEQFF	TGTGCCAGCAGCTTTCCCGACGGTGAGTCCTCCTACAATGAGCAGTTCTTC
-	-	TRBV29-1	TRBJ2-7	CSVASGPRSYEQYF	TGCAGCGTTGCCTCCGGGCCCCGCTCCTACGAGCAGTACTTC
-	TRBD1	TRBV6-5	TRBJ1-2	CASSYSSDRAQGYTF	TGTGCCAGCAGTTACTCCTCGGACAGGGCGCAAGGCTACACCTTC
-	-	TRBV5-1	TRBJ1-2	CASSLSALGVYGYTF	TGCGCCAGCAGCTTGAGTGCCCTGGGCGTTTATGGCTACACCTTC
-	-	TRBV4-2	TRBJ2-3	CASSLPRGQSTDTQYF	TGTGCCAGCAGCCTCCCAAGGGGACAAAGCACAGATACGCAGTATTTT
-	-	TRBV7-3	TRBJ2-1	CASSLRPNNNEQFF	TGTGCCAGCAGCTTAAGACCCAACAACAATGAGCAGTTCTTC
-	TRBD1	TRBV12-5	TRBJ2-2	CASGLDRGEAGELFF	TGTGCTAGTGGTTTGGACAGGGGTGAGGCCGGGGAGCTGTTTTTT
-	-	TRBV29-1	TRBJ2-5	CSVGDRRDF	TGCAGCGTTGGGGATCGGCGGGACTTC
-	TRBD1	TRBV9	TRBJ2-3	CASSETGSVGTDTQYF	TGTGCCAGCAGCGAGACAGGGAGCGTCGGCACAGATACGCAGTATTTT
-	-	TRBV4-3	TRBJ2-1	CASSQDFARSNEQFF	TGCGCCAGCAGCCAAGATTTTGCCAGGAGCAATGAGCAGTTCTTC